This T cell receptor (beta chain) was sequenced for a study of T cell responses to AZD1222 COVID-19 vaccine. Study-wide findings and caveats: Donors in the cohort were predominantly white British and more often female, and clonal diversity was possibly underestimated. Repertoire samples came only from after the peak T cell response.

Comment on this clone: Its specificity is not known.

Germline assignment: CDR1 SSHAT and CDR2 FNYEAQ (reference sequence). V lost 4 bases to trimming and J lost 3 bases, with 15 bases between them. CDR3 length: 16 amino acids. Some clones are missing from TCRdb's copy, which holds only in-frame ones; the method was immunoSEQ multiplex PCR. The sample holds roughly 170,000 clones, 85% to 95% seen once. Specimen: peripheral blood, collected 28 days after the second AZD1222 dose. The sequence derives from an adult who received the AZD1222 COVID-19 vaccine. This chain uses TRBV7-7 with TRBJ1-4; no reliable D call. This chain's CDR3 is CASSSGEQLPNEKLFF. In DNA, the CDR3 is TGTGCCAGCAGCTCCGGAGAGCAGTTACCTAATGAAAAACTGTTTTTT.